This TCR beta chain came from a study of blood T cell repertoires in COVID-19. In terms of age and location, participants ranged from about 18 to 89 years and lived in about 25 US areas. Recovery meant two consecutive negative NP/OP PCR tests, professional clearance, or resolved symptoms. In germline, CDR1 is SGHVS, CDR2 FQNEAQ. Unmatched junction bases numbered 13, after V lost 5 bases and J lost 4 bases. The CDR3 has 16 amino acids. The table came from immunoSEQ multiplex PCR; TCRdb's copy has only in-frame clones and leaves some out. Among 250,000 to 300,000 clones listed, roughly 88% were seen once.

Sequencing was performed on PBMCs or T cells enriched from blood (not recorded which). The receptor comes from a woman in her fifties or sixties who had recovered from COVID-19. The V call is TRBV7-8, the J call TRBJ2-5; TRBD1 matches 7 bases. Here the CDR3 reads CASSENQGGAGETQYF. The CDR3 DNA sequence: TGTGCCAGCAGCGAAAACCAAGGGGGCGCGGGAGAGACCCAGTACTTC.